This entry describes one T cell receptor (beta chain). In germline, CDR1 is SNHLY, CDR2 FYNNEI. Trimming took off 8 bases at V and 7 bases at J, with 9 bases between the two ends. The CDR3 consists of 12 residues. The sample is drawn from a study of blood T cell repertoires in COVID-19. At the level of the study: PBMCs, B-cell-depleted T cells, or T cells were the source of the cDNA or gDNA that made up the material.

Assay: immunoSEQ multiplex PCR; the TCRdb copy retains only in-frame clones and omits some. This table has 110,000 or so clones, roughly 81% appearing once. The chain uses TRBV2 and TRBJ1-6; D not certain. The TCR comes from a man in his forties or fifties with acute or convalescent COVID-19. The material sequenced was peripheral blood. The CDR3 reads CASGPGNSPLHF. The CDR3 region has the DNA TGTGCCAGCGGCCCGGGGAATTCACCCCTCCACTTT.